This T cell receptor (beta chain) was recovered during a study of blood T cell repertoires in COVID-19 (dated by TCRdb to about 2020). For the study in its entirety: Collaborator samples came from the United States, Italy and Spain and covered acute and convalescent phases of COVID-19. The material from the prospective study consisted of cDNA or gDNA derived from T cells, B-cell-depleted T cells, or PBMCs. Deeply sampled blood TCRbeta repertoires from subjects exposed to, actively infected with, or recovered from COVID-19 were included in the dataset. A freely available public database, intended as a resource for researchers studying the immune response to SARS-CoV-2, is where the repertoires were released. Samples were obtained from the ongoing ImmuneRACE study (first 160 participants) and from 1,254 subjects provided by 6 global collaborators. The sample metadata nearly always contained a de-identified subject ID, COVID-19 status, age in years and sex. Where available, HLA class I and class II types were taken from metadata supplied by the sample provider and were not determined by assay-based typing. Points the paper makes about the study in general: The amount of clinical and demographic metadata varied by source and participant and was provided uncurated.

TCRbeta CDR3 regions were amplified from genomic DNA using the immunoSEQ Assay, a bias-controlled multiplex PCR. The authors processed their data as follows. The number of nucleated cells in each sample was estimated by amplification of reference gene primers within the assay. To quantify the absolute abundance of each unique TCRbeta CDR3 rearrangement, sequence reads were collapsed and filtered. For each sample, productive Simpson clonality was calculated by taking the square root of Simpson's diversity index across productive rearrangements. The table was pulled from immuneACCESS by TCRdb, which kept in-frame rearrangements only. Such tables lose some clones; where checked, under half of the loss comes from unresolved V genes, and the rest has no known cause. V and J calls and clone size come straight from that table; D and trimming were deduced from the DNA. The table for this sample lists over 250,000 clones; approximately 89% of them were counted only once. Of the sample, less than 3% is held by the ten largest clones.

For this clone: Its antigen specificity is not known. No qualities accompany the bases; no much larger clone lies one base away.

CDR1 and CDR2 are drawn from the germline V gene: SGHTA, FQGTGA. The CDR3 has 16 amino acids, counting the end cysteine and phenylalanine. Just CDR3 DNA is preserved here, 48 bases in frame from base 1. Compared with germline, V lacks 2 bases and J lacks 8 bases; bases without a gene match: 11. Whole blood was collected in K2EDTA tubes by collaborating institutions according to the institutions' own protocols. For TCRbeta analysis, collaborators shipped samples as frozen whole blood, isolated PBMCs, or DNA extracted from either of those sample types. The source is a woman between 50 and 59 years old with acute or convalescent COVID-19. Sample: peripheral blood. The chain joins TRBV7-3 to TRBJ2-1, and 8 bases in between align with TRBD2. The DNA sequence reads TGTGCCAGCAGCTTAGGGCAGCGGGGGATTGGCTATGAGCAGTTCTTC. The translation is CASSLGQRGIGYEQFF.